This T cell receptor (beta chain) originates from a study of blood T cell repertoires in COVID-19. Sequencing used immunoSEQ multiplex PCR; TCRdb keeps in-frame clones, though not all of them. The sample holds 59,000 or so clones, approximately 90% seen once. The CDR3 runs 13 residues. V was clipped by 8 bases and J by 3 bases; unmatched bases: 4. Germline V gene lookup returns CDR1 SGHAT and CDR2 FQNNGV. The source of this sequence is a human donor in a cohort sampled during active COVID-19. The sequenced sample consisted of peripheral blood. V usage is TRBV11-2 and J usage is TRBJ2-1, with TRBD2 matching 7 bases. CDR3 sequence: CASRREDYNEQFF. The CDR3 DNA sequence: TGTGCCAGCCGACGGGAGGACTACAATGAGCAGTTCTTC.